This T cell receptor (beta chain) was sequenced during a study of response to subunit inactivated influenza vaccine. This clonotype was seen many times. Its antigen is unidentified. Study results and caveats: Only a handful of new T cells, the authors suggested, are recruited with each seasonal influenza vaccination.

The CDR3 covers 13 residues. The ends were cut back, 6 bases at V and 2 bases at J, with 11 bases in the middle. Germline CDR1 ENHRY, CDR2 SYGVKD. TCRdb analysed the RT-PCR reads with MiXCR anew, one entry per CDR3 protein. In the table there are approximately 500,000 distinct CDR3 sequences, under 15% of which are singletons. This TCR derives from a man aged 45-60 years who received an inactivated influenza vaccine. The input for sequencing was PBMCs from blood, taken roughly 48 days after vaccination. The chain has TRBV10-3 and TRBJ2-7; the D gene could be TRBD1 or TRBD2 (5 bases each). The CDR3, as DNA: TGTGCCATCAGGGGGACGGGAACCTACGAGCAGTACTTC. It codes for CAIRGTGTYEQYF.